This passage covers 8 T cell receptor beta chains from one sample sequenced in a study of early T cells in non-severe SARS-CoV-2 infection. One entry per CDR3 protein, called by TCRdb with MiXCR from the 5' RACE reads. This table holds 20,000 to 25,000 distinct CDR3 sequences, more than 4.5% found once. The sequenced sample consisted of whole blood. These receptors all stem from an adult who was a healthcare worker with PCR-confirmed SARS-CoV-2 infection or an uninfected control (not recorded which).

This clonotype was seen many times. Here the CDR3 DNA reads TGTGCCAGCAGCTGGAGGGGGCAGGGAGACTACGAGCAGTACTTC. Encoded protein: CASSWRGQGDYEQYF. The J gene is TRBJ2-7, the V gene TRBV7-9; perhaps TRBD1 as D (7 bases). Per germline, CDR1 SEHNR and CDR2 FQNEAQ (reference sequence). Trimming left V 4 bases short and J 3 bases short, with 16 bases between. This CDR3 comprises 15 residues.

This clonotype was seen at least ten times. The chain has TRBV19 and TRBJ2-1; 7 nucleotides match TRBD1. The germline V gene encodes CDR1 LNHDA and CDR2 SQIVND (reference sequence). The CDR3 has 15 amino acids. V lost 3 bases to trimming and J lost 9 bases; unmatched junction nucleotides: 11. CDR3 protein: CASSIVGRPGGEQFF. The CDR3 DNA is TGTGCCAGTAGTATCGTCGGACGCCCAGGGGGTGAGCAGTTCTTC.

The CDR3 nucleotides are TGCGCCAGCAGCTTGGAACAGGGCTACAATGAGCAGTTCTTC. It yields the protein CASSLEQGYNEQFF. The V gene is TRBV5-1, the J gene TRBJ2-1; D perhaps matches TRBD1 (6 bases). Trimming removed 0 bases at V and 3 bases at J, with 7 bases between. Germline loops: CDR1 SGHRS, CDR2 YFSETQ. The length of the CDR3 is 14 residues.

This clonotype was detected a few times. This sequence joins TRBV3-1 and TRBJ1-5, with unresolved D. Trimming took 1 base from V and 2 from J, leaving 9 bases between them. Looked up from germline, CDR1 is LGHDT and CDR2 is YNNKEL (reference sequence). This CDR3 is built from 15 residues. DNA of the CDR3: TGTGCCAGCAGCCAAGGCCACATGGGCAATCAGCCCCAGCATTTT. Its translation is CASSQGHMGNQPQHF.

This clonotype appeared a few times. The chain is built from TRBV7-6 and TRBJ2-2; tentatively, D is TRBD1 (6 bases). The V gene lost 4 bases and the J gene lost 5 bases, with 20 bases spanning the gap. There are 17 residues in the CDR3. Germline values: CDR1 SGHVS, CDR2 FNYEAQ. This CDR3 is CASSSGTRGIPTGELFF. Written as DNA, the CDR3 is TGTGCCAGCAGCTCCGGGACAAGGGGAATCCCAACCGGGGAGCTGTTTTTT.

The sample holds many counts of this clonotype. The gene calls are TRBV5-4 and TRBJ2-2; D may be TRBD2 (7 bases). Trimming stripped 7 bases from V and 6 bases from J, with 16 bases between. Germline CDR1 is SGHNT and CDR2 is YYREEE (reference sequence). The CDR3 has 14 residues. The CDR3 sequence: CASQAGADAGELFF. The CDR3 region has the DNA TGTGCCAGCCAGGCGGGGGCGGACGCCGGGGAGCTGTTTTTT.

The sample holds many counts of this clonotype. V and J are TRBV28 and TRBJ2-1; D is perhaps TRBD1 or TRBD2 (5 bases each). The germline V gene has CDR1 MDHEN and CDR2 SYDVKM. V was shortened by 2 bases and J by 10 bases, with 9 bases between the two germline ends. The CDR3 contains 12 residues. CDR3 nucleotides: TGTGCCAGCAGTTTACGGGGCCGGGAGCAGTTCTTC. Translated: CASSLRGREQFF.

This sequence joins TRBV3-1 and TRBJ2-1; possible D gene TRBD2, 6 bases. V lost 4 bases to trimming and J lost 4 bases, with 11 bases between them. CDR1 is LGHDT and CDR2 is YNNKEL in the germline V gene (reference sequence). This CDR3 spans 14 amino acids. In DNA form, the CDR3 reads TGTGCCAGCAGCCGGGGGGTTACGTACAATGAGCAGTTCTTC. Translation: CASSRGVTYNEQFF.